These 13 T cell receptor beta chains share one sample of origin, sequenced in a study of OX40 agonist ivuxolimab in advanced cancers. Library generation was performed with the immunoSEQ multiplex PCR assay. In its TCRdb copy, this immuneACCESS table keeps in-frame sequences only and misses some clones. Where compared with another copy, unresolved V genes explain less than half of these, and the others have no known cause. This sample has 30,000 to 35,000 clones in its table, and around nine tenths of those were observed once. More than 30% of the sample comes from the top ten. The input for sequencing was CD4+ or CD8+ T cells sorted from blood, taken in a trial of the OX40 agonist ivuxolimab. The receptors stem from an adult with an advanced solid tumor such as melanoma, head and neck, liver or kidney cancer.

The V call is TRBV7-9, the J call TRBJ1-6, with 7 positions matching TRBD1. J was trimmed by 9 bases and V by 4 bases; bases with no gene match: 9. CDR3 length: 15 residues. Germline assignment: CDR1 SEHNR and CDR2 FQNEAQ (reference sequence). The chain's CDR3 is CASSSPRDSFSPLHF. The CDR3 coding sequence is TGTGCCAGCAGCTCACCACGGGACAGTTTTTCACCCCTCCACTTT.

CDR3 region: CASSQGQGVIEEQFF. The DNA of the CDR3 is TGCGCCAGCAGCCAAGGACAGGGGGTCATAGAGGAGCAGTTCTTC. V and J are TRBV4-1 and TRBJ2-1; 9 nucleotides agree with TRBD1. Unmatched junction bases numbered 8, after V lost 1 base and J lost 10 bases. CDR1 MGHRA and CDR2 YSYEKL come from the germline V gene. CDR3 length: 15 amino acids.

This CDR3 reads CASSAGTGGSYEQYF. CDR3 sequence (DNA): TGTGCCAGCAGCGCCGGGACAGGGGGTTCCTACGAGCAGTACTTC. The J gene is TRBJ2-7, the V gene TRBV9, with 11 bases matching TRBD1. Germline V gives CDR1 SGDLS, CDR2 YYNGEE. This CDR3 is built from 15 residues. Trimming at V came to 3 bases and at J to 1 base, leaving 3 bases not matched to a gene.

CDR3 nucleotide sequence: TGTGCCAGCAGCTTAGCAGAGGTGCAGGGGGCTTCGCATGCTGAAGCTTTCTTT. Its translation is CASSLAEVQGASHAEAFF. The V gene is TRBV7-9, the J gene TRBJ1-1; TRBD1 matches at 8 bases. The junction had 15 bases not matched to a gene; V was cut back by 0 bases and J by 6 bases. The CDR3 length is 18 residues. Germline V gives CDR1 SEHNR, CDR2 FQNEAQ (reference sequence).

This clone occurred once. The V call is TRBV5-4, the J call TRBJ1-2, with D tentatively TRBD1 (5 bases). The V gene lost 2 bases and the J gene lost 6 bases, with 17 bases spanning the gap. Germline loops: CDR1 SGHNT, CDR2 YYREEE (reference sequence). The CDR3 is made up of 15 amino acids. In DNA, the CDR3 is TGTGCCAGCAGCTTTTTCGGGGACGGTTGGGATGGCTACACCTTC. Translating gives CASSFFGDGWDGYTF.

The chain joins TRBV28 to TRBJ2-1; 14 bases align to TRBD2. V was clipped by 11 bases and J by 8 bases; unmatched bases: 8. The CDR3 contains 14 residues. CDR1 and CDR2 from the germline V gene are MDHEN and SYDVKM. In DNA, the CDR3 is TGTGCCTCGGGACTAGCGGGAGAGTGGTATGAGCAGTTCTTC. This gives the protein CASGLAGEWYEQFF.

The genes are TRBV10-3 and TRBJ1-5; D is undetermined. Trimming removed 0 bases from V and 2 bases from J, with 11 bases in between. In germline, CDR1 is ENHRY, CDR2 SYGVKD. This CDR3 contains 16 residues. As DNA, the CDR3 is TGTGCCATCAGTGAGTCAGCCTCCGGGGGCAATCAGCCCCAGCATTTT. It codes for CAISESASGGNQPQHF.

V gene TRBV4-2 combines with J gene TRBJ2-3; 7 nucleotides line up with TRBD2. This CDR3 spans 17 amino acids. V gave up 4 bases and J gave up 1 base; unmatched junction bases: 11. In germline, CDR1 is LGHNA, CDR2 YNFKEQ. CDR3 region: CASSLSGGGDGTDTQYF. For the CDR3, the DNA is TGTGCCAGCAGCCTATCCGGCGGGGGAGACGGCACAGATACGCAGTATTTT.

CDR3 region: CASSLRGKSYEQYF. CDR3 bases: TGTGCCAGCAGCTTACGGGGGAAATCCTACGAGCAGTACTTC. V gene TRBV6-5 combines with J gene TRBJ2-7, with D possibly TRBD2 on 6 matching bases. The V end was cut by 6 bases, the J end by 1 base, with 13 bases between. Per germline, CDR1 MNHEY and CDR2 SVGAGI. The CDR3 has 14 residues.

This clone was counted once. The chain employs TRBV25-1 and TRBJ2-5, with D uncertain. CDR3 size: 12 residues. V was clipped by 6 bases and J by 0 bases, with 5 bases between them. Germline CDR1 reads MGHDK; CDR2 reads SYGVNS. For the CDR3, the DNA is TGTGCCAGCAGCACTCACCAAGAGACCCAGTACTTC. Its translation: CASSTHQETQYF.

The CDR3 here is CASSYSGGEQYF. In DNA, the CDR3 is TGTGCCAGCAGTTACTCGGGGGGCGAGCAGTACTTC. The chain links TRBV6-6 to TRBJ2-7, with D maybe TRBD2 (6 bases). CDR1 and CDR2 from the germline V gene are MNHNY and SVGAGI (reference sequence). The V end was cut by 0 bases, the J end by 6 bases, with 6 bases between. CDR3 length: 12 residues.

This chain links TRBV14 with TRBJ2-5; the D is unclear. Trimming pared 4 bases from V and 1 base from J, leaving 7 bases between. Germline CDR1 reads SGHDN; CDR2 reads FVKESK. The CDR3 is made up of 13 amino acids. The CDR3: CASSPRVQETQYF. CDR3 bases: TGTGCCAGCAGCCCCAGAGTCCAAGAGACCCAGTACTTC.

This clone was seen just once. The J gene is TRBJ2-7, the V gene TRBV4-3; 9 bases map to TRBD2. CDR3 length equals 16 residues. Germline V gene lookup returns CDR1 LGHNA and CDR2 YSLEER. After removal of 1 base from V and 0 bases from J, the junction contained 4 bases not matched to a gene. CDR3 sequence (DNA): TGCGCCAGCAGCCAAGTCTTGACTAGCGGCTCCTACGAGCAGTACTTC. Protein sequence: CASSQVLTSGSYEQYF.